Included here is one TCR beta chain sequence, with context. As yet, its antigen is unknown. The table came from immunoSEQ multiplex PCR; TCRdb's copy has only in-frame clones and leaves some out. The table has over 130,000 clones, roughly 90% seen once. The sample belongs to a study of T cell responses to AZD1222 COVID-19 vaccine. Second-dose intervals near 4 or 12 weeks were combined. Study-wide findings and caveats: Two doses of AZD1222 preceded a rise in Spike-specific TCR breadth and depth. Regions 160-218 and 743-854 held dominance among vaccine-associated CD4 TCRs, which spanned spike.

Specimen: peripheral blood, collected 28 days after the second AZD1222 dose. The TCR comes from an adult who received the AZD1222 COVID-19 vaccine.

Written as DNA, the CDR3 is TGTGCCAGCTCACCAGCAGGGGGGGCTAGGGAGCAGTACTTC. Protein product: CASSPAGGAREQYF. This chain joins TRBV18 and TRBJ2-7; D may correspond to TRBD1 or TRBD2 (7 bases each). Trimming left V 2 bases short and J 7 bases short, with 15 bases between. This CDR3 comprises 14 residues. The V gene's germline CDR1 is KGHSH and CDR2 LQKENI. Together with reference TRBV18 and TRBJ2-7, the CDR3 gives the full variable domain: NAGVMQNPRHLVRRRGQEARLRCSPMKGHSHVYWYRQLPEEGLKFMVYLQKENIIDESGMPKERFSAEFPKEGPSILRIQQVVRGDSAAYFCASSPAGGAREQYFGPGTRLTVT.